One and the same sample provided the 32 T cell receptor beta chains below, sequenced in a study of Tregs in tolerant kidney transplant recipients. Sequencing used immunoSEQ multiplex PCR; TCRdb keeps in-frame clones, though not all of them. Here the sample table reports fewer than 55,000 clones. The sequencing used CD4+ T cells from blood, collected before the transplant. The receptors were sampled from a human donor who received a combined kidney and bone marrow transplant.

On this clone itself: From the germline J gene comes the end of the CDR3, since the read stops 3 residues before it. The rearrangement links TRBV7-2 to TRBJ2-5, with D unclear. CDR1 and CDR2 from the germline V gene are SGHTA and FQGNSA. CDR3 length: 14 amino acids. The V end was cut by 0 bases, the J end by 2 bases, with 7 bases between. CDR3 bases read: TGTGCCAGCAGCTTAGCGGGCTGGCAAGAGACC. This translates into CASSLAGWQET. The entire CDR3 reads CASSLAGWQETQYF.

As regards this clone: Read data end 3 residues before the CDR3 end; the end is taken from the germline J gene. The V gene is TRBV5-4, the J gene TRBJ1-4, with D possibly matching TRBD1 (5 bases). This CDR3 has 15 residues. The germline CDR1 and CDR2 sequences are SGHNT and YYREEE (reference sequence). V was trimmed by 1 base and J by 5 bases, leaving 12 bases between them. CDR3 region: CASSLSREENEKLFF. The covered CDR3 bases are TGTGCCAGCAGCTTGAGCAGGGAGGAGAATGAAAAA.

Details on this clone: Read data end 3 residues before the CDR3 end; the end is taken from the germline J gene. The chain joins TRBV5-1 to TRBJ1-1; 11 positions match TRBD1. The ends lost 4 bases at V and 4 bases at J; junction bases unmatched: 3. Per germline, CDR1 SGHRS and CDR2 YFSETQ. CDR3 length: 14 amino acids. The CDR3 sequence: CASSTGTGGTEAFF. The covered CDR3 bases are TGCGCCAGCAGCACCGGGACAGGGGGCACTGAA.

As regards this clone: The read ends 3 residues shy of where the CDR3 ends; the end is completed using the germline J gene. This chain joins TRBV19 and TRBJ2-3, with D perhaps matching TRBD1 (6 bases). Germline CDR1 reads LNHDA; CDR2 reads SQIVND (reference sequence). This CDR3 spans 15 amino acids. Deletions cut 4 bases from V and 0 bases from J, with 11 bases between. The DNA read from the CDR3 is TGTGCCAGTAGTAGTGACAGGCTTAGCACAGATACG. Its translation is CASSSDRLSTDT. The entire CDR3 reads CASSSDRLSTDTQYF.

The CDR3 DNA, read in part, is TGCAGTGCTCCCCTTGCGAGGGTCGGAACAGATACG. It codes for CSAPLARVGTDT. The full CDR3 sequence reads CSAPLARVGTDTQYF. The chain uses TRBV20-1 and TRBJ2-3; a possible D gene is TRBD2 (5 bases). The read ends 3 residues shy of where the CDR3 ends; the end is completed using the germline J gene. V lost 5 bases and J lost 3, with 18 bases in between. Germline assignment: CDR1 DFQATT and CDR2 SNEGSKA (reference sequence). The CDR3 loop spans 15 amino acids.

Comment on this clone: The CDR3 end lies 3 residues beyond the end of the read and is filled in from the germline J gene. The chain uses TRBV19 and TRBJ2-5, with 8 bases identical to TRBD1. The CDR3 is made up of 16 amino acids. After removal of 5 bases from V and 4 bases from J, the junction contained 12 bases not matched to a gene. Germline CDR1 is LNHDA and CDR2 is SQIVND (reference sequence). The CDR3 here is CASSQPGQARGETQYF. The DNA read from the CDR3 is TGTGCCAGTAGTCAACCGGGACAGGCCCGTGGAGAGACC.

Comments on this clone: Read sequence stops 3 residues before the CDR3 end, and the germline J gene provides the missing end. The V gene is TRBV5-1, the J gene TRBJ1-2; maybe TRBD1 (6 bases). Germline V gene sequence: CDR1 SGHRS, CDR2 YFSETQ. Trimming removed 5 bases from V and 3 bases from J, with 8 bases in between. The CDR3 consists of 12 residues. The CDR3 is CASRDSYYGYTF. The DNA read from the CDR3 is TGCGCCAGCAGGGACAGTTACTATGGC.

The covered CDR3 bases are TGTGCCAGCTCACGATGGGCACAGGGGGCCGAAAACACTGAA. Its translation: CASSRWAQGAENTE. The full CDR3 is CASSRWAQGAENTEAFF. This chain uses TRBV18 with TRBJ1-1, with 9 bases matching TRBD1. The DNA ends 3 residues before the CDR3 does, and the rest of the CDR3 is filled in from the germline J gene. Germline values: CDR1 KGHSH, CDR2 LQKENI. With V trimmed by 4 bases and J by 2 bases, 11 bases remained unmatched. The CDR3 spans 17 residues.

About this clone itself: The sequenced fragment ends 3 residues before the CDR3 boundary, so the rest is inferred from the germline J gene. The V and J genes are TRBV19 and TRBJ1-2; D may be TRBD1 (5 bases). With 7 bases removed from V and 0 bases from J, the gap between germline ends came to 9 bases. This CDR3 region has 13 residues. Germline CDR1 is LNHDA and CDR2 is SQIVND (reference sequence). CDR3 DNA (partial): TGTGCCAGTATCCGGACACCTAACTATGGC. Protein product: CASIRTPNYG. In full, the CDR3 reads CASIRTPNYGYTF.

This chain's CDR3 is CASSRGNPSEKLFF. CDR3 DNA, as far as it was read: TGTGCCAGCAGCCGGGGGAACCCAAGTGAAAAA. This rearrangement joins TRBV5-6 to TRBJ1-4; possible D gene TRBD1, 5 bases. The CDR3 end lies 3 residues beyond the end of the read and is filled in from the germline J gene. The CDR3 consists of 14 residues. Trimming removed 4 bases from V and 7 bases from J, with 14 bases in between. The germline V gene has CDR1 SGHDT and CDR2 YYEEEE. The whole variable domain, remainder taken from reference TRBV5-6 and TRBJ1-4, is DAGVTQSPTHLIKTRGQQVTLRCSPKSGHDTVSWYQQALGQGPQFIFQYYEEEERQRGNFPDRFSGHQFPNYSSELNVNALLLGDSALYLCASSRGNPSEKLFFGSGTQLSVL.

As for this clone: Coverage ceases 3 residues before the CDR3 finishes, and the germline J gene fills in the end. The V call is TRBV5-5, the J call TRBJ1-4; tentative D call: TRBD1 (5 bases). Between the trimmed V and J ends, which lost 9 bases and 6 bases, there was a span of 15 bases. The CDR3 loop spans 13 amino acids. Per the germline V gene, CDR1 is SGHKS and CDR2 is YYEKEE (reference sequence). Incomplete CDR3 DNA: TGTGCCACCCAGGCCGCGGGGGATGAAAAA. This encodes CATQAAGDEK. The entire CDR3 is CATQAAGDEKLFF.

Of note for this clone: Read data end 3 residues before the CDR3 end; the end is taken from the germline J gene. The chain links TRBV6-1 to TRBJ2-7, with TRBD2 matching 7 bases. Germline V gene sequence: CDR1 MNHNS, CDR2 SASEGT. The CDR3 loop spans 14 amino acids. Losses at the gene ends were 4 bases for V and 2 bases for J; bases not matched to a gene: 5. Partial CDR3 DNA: TGTGCCAGCAGTGGACAGCGGGGAACCTACGAG. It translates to CASSGQRGTYE. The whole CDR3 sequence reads CASSGQRGTYEQYF.

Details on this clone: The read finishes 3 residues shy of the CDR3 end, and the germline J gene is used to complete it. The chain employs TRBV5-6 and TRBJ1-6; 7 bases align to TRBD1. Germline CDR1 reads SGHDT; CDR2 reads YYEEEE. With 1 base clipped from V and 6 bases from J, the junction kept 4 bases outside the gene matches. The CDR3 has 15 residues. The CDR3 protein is CASSLLGQSNSPLHF. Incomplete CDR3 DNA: TGTGCCAGCAGCTTGTTGGGACAGAGTAATTCACCC.

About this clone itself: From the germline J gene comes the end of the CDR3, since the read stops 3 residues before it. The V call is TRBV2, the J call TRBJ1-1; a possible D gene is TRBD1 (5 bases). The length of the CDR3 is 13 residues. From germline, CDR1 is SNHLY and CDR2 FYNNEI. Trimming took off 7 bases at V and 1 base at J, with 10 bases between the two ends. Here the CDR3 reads CASKGPGNTEAFF. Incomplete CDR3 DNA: TGTGCCAGCAAGGGGCCAGGGAACACTGAA.

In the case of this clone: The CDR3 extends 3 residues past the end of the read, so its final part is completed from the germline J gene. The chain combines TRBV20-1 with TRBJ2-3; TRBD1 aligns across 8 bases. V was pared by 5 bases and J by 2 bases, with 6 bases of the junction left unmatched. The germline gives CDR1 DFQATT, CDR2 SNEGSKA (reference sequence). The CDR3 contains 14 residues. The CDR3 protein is CSARRTGITDTQYF. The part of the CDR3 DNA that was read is TGCAGTGCTCGAAGGACAGGGATCACAGATACG.

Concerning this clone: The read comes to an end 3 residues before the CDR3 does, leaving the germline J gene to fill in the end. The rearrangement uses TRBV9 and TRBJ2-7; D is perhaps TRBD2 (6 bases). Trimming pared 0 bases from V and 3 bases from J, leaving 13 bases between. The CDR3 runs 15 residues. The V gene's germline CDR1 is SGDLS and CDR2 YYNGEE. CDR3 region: CASSVVGGPYYEQYF. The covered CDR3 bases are TGTGCCAGCAGCGTAGTAGGAGGGCCCTACTACGAG.

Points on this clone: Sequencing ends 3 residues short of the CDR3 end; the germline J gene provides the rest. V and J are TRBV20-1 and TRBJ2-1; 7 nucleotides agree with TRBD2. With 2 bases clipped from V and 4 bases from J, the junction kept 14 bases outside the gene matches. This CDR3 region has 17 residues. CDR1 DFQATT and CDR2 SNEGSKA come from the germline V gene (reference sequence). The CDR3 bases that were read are TGCAGTGCTAGACCCCTCCGGGGGGAGCTTAGGTACAATGAG. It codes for CSARPLRGELRYNE. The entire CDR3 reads CSARPLRGELRYNEQFF.

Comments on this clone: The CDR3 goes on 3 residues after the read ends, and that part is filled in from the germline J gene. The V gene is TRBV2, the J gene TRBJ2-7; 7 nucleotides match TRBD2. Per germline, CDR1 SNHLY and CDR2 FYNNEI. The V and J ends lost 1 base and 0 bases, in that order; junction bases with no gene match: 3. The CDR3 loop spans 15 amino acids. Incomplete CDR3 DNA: TGTGCCAGCAGTGAAGGTCGCGGGGGCTCCTACGAG. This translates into CASSEGRGGSYE. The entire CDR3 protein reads CASSEGRGGSYEQYF.

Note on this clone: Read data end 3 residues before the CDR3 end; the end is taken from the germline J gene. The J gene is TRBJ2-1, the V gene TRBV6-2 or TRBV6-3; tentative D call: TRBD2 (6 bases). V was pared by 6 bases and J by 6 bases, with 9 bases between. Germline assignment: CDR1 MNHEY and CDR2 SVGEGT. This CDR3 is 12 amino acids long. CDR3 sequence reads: CASSGTGNEQFF. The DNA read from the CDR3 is TGTGCCAGCAGCGGGACTGGCAATGAG.

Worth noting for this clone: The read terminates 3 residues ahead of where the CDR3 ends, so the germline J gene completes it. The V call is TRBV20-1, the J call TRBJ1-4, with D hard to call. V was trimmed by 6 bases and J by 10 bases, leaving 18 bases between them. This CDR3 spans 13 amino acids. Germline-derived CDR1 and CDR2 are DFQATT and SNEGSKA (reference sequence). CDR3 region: CSARTATSPKLFF. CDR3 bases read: TGCAGTGCCAGAACCGCGACTTCCCCAAAA.

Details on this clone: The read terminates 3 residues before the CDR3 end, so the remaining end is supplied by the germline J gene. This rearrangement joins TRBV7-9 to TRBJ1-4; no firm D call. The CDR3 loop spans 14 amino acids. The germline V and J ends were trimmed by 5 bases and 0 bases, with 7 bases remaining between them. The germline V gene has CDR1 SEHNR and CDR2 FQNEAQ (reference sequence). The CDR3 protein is CASSPTATNEKLFF. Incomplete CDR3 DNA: TGTGCCAGCAGCCCTACAGCAACTAATGAAAAA.

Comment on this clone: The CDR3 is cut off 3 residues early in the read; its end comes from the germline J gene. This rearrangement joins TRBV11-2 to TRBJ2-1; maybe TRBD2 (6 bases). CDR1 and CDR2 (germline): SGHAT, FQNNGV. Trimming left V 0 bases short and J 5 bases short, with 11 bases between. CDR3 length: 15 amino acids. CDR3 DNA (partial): TGTGCCAGCAGCTTAGACACCGGGACTCACAATGAG. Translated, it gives CASSLDTGTHNE. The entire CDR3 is CASSLDTGTHNEQFF. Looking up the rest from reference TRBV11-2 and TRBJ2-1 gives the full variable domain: EAGVAQSPRYKIIEKRQSVAFWCNPISGHATLYWYQQILGQGPKLLIQFQNNGVVDDSQLPKDRFSAERLKGVDSTLKIQPAKLEDSAVYLCASSLDTGTHNEQFFGPGTRLTVL.

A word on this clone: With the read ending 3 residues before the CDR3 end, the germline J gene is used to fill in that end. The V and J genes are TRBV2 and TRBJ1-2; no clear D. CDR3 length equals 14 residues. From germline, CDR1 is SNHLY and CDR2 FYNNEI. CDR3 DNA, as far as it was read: TGTGCCAGCAACAAAGAGGGTCTTGTAGGGGGC. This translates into CASNKEGLVGG. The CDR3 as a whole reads CASNKEGLVGGYTF. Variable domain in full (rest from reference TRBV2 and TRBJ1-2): EPEVTQTPSHQVTQMGQEVILRCVPISNHLYFYWYRQILGQKVEFLVSFYNNEISEKSEIFDDQFSVERPDGSNFTLKIRSTKLEDSAMYFCASNKEGLVGGYTFGSGTRLTVV.

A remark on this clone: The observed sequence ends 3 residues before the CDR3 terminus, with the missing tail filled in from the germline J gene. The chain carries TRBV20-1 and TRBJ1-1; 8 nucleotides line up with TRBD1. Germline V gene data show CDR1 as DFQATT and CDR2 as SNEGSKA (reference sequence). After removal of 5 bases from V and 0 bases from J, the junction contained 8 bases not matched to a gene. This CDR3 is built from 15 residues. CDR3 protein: CSAQGTGGLNTEAFF. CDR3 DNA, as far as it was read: TGCAGTGCTCAAGGGACAGGTGGATTGAACACTGAA.

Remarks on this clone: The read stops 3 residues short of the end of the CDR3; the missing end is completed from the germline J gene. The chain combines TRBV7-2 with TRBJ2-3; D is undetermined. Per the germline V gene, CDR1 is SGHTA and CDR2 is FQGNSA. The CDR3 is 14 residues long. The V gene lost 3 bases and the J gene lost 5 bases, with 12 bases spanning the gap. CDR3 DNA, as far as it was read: TGTGCCAGCAGCTTCCCGCAGAGTCAAGATACG. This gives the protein CASSFPQSQDT. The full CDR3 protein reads CASSFPQSQDTQYF. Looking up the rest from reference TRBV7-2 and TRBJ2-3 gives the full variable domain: GAGVSQSPSNKVTEKGKDVELRCDPISGHTALYWYRQSLGQGLEFLIYFQGNSAPDKSGLPSDRFSAERTGGSVSTLTIQRTQQEDSAVYLCASSFPQSQDTQYFGPGTRLTVL.

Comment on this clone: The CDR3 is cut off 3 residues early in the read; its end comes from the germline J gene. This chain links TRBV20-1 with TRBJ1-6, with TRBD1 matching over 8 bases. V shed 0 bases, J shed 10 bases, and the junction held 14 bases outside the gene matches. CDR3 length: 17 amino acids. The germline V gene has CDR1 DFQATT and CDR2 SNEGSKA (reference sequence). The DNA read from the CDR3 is TGCAGTGCTAGAGATGCGGGGACAGGTGCGATGAGGTCACCC. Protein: CSARDAGTGAMRSP. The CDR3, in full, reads CSARDAGTGAMRSPLHF.

The CDR3: CASSLGSANYEAFF. Incomplete CDR3 DNA: TGTGCCAGCAGCTTAGGTTCTGCAAACTATGAA. The rearrangement links TRBV7-2 to TRBJ1-1, with D hard to call. Coverage ceases 3 residues before the CDR3 finishes, and the germline J gene fills in the end. This CDR3 spans 14 amino acids. The germline V and J ends were trimmed by 1 base and 7 bases, with 13 bases remaining between them. Per germline, CDR1 SGHTA and CDR2 FQGNSA.

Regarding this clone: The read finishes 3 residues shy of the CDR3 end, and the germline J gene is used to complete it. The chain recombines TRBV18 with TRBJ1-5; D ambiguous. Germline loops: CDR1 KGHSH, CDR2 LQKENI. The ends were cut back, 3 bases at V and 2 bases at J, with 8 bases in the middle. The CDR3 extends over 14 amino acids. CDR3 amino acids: CASSPLTGNQPQHF. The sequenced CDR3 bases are TGTGCCAGCTCACCTTTGACTGGCAATCAGCCC.

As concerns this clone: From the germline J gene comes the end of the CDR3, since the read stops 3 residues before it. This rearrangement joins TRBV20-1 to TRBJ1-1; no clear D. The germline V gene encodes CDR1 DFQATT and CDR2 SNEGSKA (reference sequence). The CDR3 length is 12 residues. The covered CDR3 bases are TGCAGTGCTAGAGAGGCCGGGGTAGGA. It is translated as CSAREAGVG. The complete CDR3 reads CSAREAGVGAFF.

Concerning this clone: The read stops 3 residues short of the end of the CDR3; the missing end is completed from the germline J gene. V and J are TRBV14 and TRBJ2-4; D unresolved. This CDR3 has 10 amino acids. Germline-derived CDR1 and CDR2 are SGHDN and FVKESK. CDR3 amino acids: CASSPLVQYF. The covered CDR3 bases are TGTGCCAGCAGCCCTCTTGTT.

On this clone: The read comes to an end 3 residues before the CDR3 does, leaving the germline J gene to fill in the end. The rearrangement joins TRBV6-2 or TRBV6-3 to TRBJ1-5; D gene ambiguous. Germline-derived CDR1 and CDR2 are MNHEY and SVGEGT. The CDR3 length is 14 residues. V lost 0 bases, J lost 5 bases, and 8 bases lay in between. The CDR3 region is CASSYSHPDQPQHF. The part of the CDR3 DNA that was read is TGTGCCAGCAGTTACTCCCATCCGGATCAGCCC.

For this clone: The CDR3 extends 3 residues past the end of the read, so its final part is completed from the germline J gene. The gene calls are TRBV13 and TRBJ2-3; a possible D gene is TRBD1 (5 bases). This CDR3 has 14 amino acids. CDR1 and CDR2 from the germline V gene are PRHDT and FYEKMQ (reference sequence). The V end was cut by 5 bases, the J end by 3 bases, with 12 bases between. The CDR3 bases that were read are TGTGCCAGCAGCCCGAGACAGAGTACAGATACG. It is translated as CASSPRQSTDT. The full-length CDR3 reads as CASSPRQSTDTQYF.